This T cell receptor beta chain was found in a study of blood T cell repertoires in COVID-19. Study-level information: T cells, B-cell-depleted T cells, or PBMCs supplied cDNA or gDNA.

Clinical histories supplied by participants themselves formed the basis of cohort assignment. Recovery meant two consecutive negative NP/OP PCR tests, professional clearance, or resolved symptoms. The CDR3 loop spans 15 amino acids. Germline V gives CDR1 SGHAT, CDR2 FQNNGV. V was pared by 4 bases and J by 13 bases, with 25 bases between. This clone was counted a single time. As originally analysed: Amplification of reference gene primers provided the estimated nucleated cell counts. Method: immunoSEQ multiplex PCR; TCRdb's copy keeps in-frame clones and lacks some. V and J calls and clone size are given by that table; D and trimming were obtained from the DNA. The sample shows 180,000 or so clones, about 89% of them seen only once.

V and J are TRBV11-2 and TRBJ2-5; tentative D call: TRBD2 (6 bases). The specimen sequenced was PBMCs or T cells enriched from blood (not recorded which). This TCR was sampled from a woman aged 18-29 years who had recovered from COVID-19. The CDR3 loop reads CASSSIRGVRGNRYF. The CDR3 coding sequence is TGTGCCAGCAGCTCTATTAGGGGAGTCCGGGGGAATCGGTACTTC.